A selection of T cell receptor beta chains follows, all from one sample in a study of PD-1 blockade in classical Hodgkin lymphoma. Some clones are missing from TCRdb's copy, which holds only in-frame ones; the method was immunoSEQ multiplex PCR. The sample yields about 16,000 clones, around four fifths seen once. Source: CD4+ T cells from blood, taken at baseline. These TCRs come from a human donor with classical Hodgkin lymphoma. CDR3s include the opening cysteine and the closing phenylalanine or tryptophan. Fields, in order: CDR3 DNA, CDR3 protein, CDR3 length, D gene, clone size, J gene, V gene. A D gene is named only where the DNA matches it firmly. Not all rows give a size; the values are once, few, many and, for expanded clones, a class.

CDR3nt: TGTGCCAGCAGTTTAAATATGGGACAGGTAGGGGATACGCAGTATTTT; CDR3aa: CASSLNMGQVGDTQYF; len: 16; d_gene: TRBD1; abundance: NA; j_gene: TRBJ2-3; v_gene: TRBV27
CDR3nt: TGTGCCAGCAGTTACTCGACACAGGGGGCGGGCGAGCAGTACTTC; CDR3aa: CASSYSTQGAGEQYF; len: 15; d_gene: TRBD1; abundance: NA; j_gene: TRBJ2-7; v_gene: TRBV6-6
CDR3nt: TGTGCCAGCAGCTGGGGGGACAGACACTATGGCTACACCTTC; CDR3aa: CASSWGDRHYGYTF; len: 14; d_gene: TRBD1; abundance: NA; j_gene: TRBJ1-2; v_gene: TRBV28
CDR3nt: TGTGCCAGCAGTTCCGGGGACTCCTACGAGCAGTACTTC; CDR3aa: CASSSGDSYEQYF; len: 13; d_gene: NA; abundance: NA; j_gene: TRBJ2-7; v_gene: TRBV6-5
CDR3nt: TGTGCCAGCAGCAAGGAACAGGGGGGCTACAATTATGGCTACACCTTC; CDR3aa: CASSKEQGGYNYGYTF; len: 16; d_gene: TRBD1; abundance: once; j_gene: TRBJ1-2; v_gene: TRBV5-4
CDR3nt: TGCGCCAGCAGCCAAGAGCCAACTAACACTGAAGCTTTCTTT; CDR3aa: CASSQEPTNTEAFF; len: 14; d_gene: NA; abundance: NA; j_gene: TRBJ1-1; v_gene: TRBV4-3
CDR3nt: TGTGCCAGTTTGAAACTGGGACAGAGCTCTGGAAACACCATATATTTT; CDR3aa: CASLKLGQSSGNTIYF; len: 16; d_gene: TRBD1; abundance: NA; j_gene: TRBJ1-3; v_gene: TRBV19
CDR3nt: TGTGCCAGCAGCTTAGAGTCCCAGAACTACGAGCAGTACTTC; CDR3aa: CASSLESQNYEQYF; len: 14; d_gene: NA; abundance: NA; j_gene: TRBJ2-7; v_gene: TRBV7-8
CDR3nt: TGTGCCAGCAGCTATACAGAGAACTATGGCTACACCTTC; CDR3aa: CASSYTENYGYTF; len: 13; d_gene: NA; abundance: NA; j_gene: TRBJ1-2; v_gene: TRBV7-9
CDR3nt: TGTGCCAGCAGCCCCCGGACAGGGAACAACTACGAGCAGTACTTC; CDR3aa: CASSPRTGNNYEQYF; len: 15; d_gene: TRBD1; abundance: once; j_gene: TRBJ2-7; v_gene: TRBV11-2
CDR3nt: TGTGCCAGCAGCCAAGTAAGGGCAGGGGGAGAGACCCAGTACTTC; CDR3aa: CASSQVRAGGETQYF; len: 15; d_gene: TRBD1; abundance: NA; j_gene: TRBJ2-5; v_gene: TRBV4-2
CDR3nt: TGTGCCATCAGTGATGGGATTAGCGGGAGTTCCTTC; CDR3aa: CAISDGISGSSF; len: 12; d_gene: TRBD2; abundance: once; j_gene: TRBJ2-7; v_gene: TRBV10-3
CDR3nt: TGTGCCAGCAGTTACTCGGGACTCAGTGGGGGGTATGGCTACACCTTC; CDR3aa: CASSYSGLSGGYGYTF; len: 16; d_gene: NA; abundance: NA; j_gene: TRBJ1-2; v_gene: TRBV6-6
CDR3nt: TGTGCCAGAAGCACTGAGCATTGGGGTAATGAAAAACTGTTTTTT; CDR3aa: CARSTEHWGNEKLFF; len: 15; d_gene: NA; abundance: NA; j_gene: TRBJ1-4; v_gene: TRBV7-5
CDR3nt: TGTGCCAGCTCAGGGACAGGGAAGGTTGGCAATGAGCAGTTCTTC; CDR3aa: CASSGTGKVGNEQFF; len: 15; d_gene: TRBD1; abundance: NA; j_gene: TRBJ2-1; v_gene: TRBV18
CDR3nt: TGTGCCAGCAGCGTCAGGGGGTCCAAAAACATTCAGTACTTC; CDR3aa: CASSVRGSKNIQYF; len: 14; d_gene: TRBD1; abundance: NA; j_gene: TRBJ2-4; v_gene: TRBV5-6
CDR3nt: TGTGCCAGCAGTGAAGCGCACAGGGGGGGGATTTATAACTATGGCTACACCTTC; CDR3aa: CASSEAHRGGIYNYGYTF; len: 18; d_gene: TRBD1; abundance: NA; j_gene: TRBJ1-2; v_gene: TRBV6-1
CDR3nt: TGTGCCAGCAGCTTCCAAGCGGGAGATTCAGATACGCAGTATTTT; CDR3aa: CASSFQAGDSDTQYF; len: 15; d_gene: TRBD2; abundance: NA; j_gene: TRBJ2-3; v_gene: TRBV7-2
CDR3nt: TGTGCCAGCAGCTCAGGACAGGGCGAGGAGACCCAGTACTTC; CDR3aa: CASSSGQGEETQYF; len: 14; d_gene: TRBD1; abundance: NA; j_gene: TRBJ2-5; v_gene: TRBV5-4
CDR3nt: TGTGCCAGCAGCCACGTTTTGGACGCGGGAAACACCATATATTTT; CDR3aa: CASSHVLDAGNTIYF; len: 15; d_gene: NA; abundance: NA; j_gene: TRBJ1-3; v_gene: TRBV14
CDR3nt: TGTGCCAGCAGCTTGAAACACGGAGACTACGAGCAGTACTTC; CDR3aa: CASSLKHGDYEQYF; len: 14; d_gene: NA; abundance: NA; j_gene: TRBJ2-7; v_gene: TRBV11-3
CDR3nt: TGTGCCAGCAACTGGGAGGCCAGGGAGACCCAGTACTTC; CDR3aa: CASNWEARETQYF; len: 13; d_gene: NA; abundance: NA; j_gene: TRBJ2-5; v_gene: TRBV2
CDR3nt: TGTGCCTGGAGTGTAAACTTTCGAGTGGTGAGAGAGACCCAGTACTTC; CDR3aa: CAWSVNFRVVRETQYF; len: 16; d_gene: NA; abundance: NA; j_gene: TRBJ2-5; v_gene: TRBV30
CDR3nt: TGTGCCAGCATACGGACAGGGAGCAACACTGAAGCTTTCTTT; CDR3aa: CASIRTGSNTEAFF; len: 14; d_gene: TRBD1; abundance: NA; j_gene: TRBJ1-1; v_gene: TRBV5-8
CDR3nt: TGTGCCAGCAGCAACAGGGTTGGGGCCAACGTCCTGACTTTC; CDR3aa: CASSNRVGANVLTF; len: 14; d_gene: NA; abundance: NA; j_gene: TRBJ2-6; v_gene: TRBV9
CDR3nt: TGTGCCAGCAGCGGCCGGGCCTGGGGCACAGATACGCAGTATTTT; CDR3aa: CASSGRAWGTDTQYF; len: 15; d_gene: NA; abundance: NA; j_gene: TRBJ2-3; v_gene: TRBV5-4
CDR3nt: TGTGCCATCAGTGATTCGAGGACAGTGAGCTCCTACGAGCAGTACTTC; CDR3aa: CAISDSRTVSSYEQYF; len: 16; d_gene: NA; abundance: NA; j_gene: TRBJ2-7; v_gene: TRBV10-3
CDR3nt: TGTGCCAGTAGTATAGCTTCCGGGGGGTCAACAGATACGCAGTATTTT; CDR3aa: CASSIASGGSTDTQYF; len: 16; d_gene: TRBD2; abundance: NA; j_gene: TRBJ2-3; v_gene: TRBV19
CDR3nt: TGCGCCAGCAGGCTCTCGATAAATAATGGCAATCAGCCCCAGCATTTT; CDR3aa: CASRLSINNGNQPQHF; len: 16; d_gene: NA; abundance: NA; j_gene: TRBJ1-5; v_gene: TRBV4-1
CDR3nt: TGTGCCAGCAGCTCCCGATGGACTAGCGGGGTTAGCACAGATACGCAGTATTTT; CDR3aa: CASSSRWTSGVSTDTQYF; len: 18; d_gene: TRBD2; abundance: NA; j_gene: TRBJ2-3; v_gene: TRBV7-9
CDR3nt: TGTGCCAGCAGCCGAAGGCCGCGCTACTACAATGAGCAGTTCTTC; CDR3aa: CASSRRPRYYNEQFF; len: 15; d_gene: NA; abundance: NA; j_gene: TRBJ2-1; v_gene: TRBV21-1
CDR3nt: TGTGCCAGCAGCCCAGGTTTAGCGGGAGGAATCCTCCAAGAGACCCAGTACTTC; CDR3aa: CASSPGLAGGILQETQYF; len: 18; d_gene: TRBD2; abundance: NA; j_gene: TRBJ2-5; v_gene: TRBV5-4
CDR3nt: TGCGCCAGCAGCTGGGGGACAGCGTCCGGGGAGCTGTTTTTT; CDR3aa: CASSWGTASGELFF; len: 14; d_gene: TRBD1; abundance: NA; j_gene: TRBJ2-2; v_gene: TRBV5-1
CDR3nt: TGTGCCAGCAGCTTGCGGGTTTCCGGGGAGCTGTTTTTT; CDR3aa: CASSLRVSGELFF; len: 13; d_gene: NA; abundance: few; j_gene: TRBJ2-2; v_gene: TRBV5-6
CDR3nt: TGTGCCAGCAGCTTAGGAGGTATGAACACTGAAGCTTTCTTT; CDR3aa: CASSLGGMNTEAFF; len: 14; d_gene: NA; abundance: few; j_gene: TRBJ1-1; v_gene: TRBV7-3
CDR3nt: TGTGCCAGCAGCTTAGCCCAGGGTCCCTATAATTCACCCCTCCACTTT; CDR3aa: CASSLAQGPYNSPLHF; len: 16; d_gene: NA; abundance: NA; j_gene: TRBJ1-6; v_gene: TRBV7-6
CDR3nt: TGCGCCAGCAGCTTGTACAGAACGGATGGCTACACCTTC; CDR3aa: CASSLYRTDGYTF; len: 13; d_gene: NA; abundance: NA; j_gene: TRBJ1-2; v_gene: TRBV5-1
CDR3nt: TGTGCCATCAGCCTATATGGGGAAAAACTGTTTTTT; CDR3aa: CAISLYGEKLFF; len: 12; d_gene: NA; abundance: NA; j_gene: TRBJ1-4; v_gene: TRBV10-3
CDR3nt: TGTGCCAGCAGCACCCGGGACAGCTCCTACGAGCAGTACTTC; CDR3aa: CASSTRDSSYEQYF; len: 14; d_gene: TRBD1; abundance: NA; j_gene: TRBJ2-7; v_gene: TRBV9
CDR3nt: TGTGCCAGCAGCTCAGACGGGAGCTCTGGGGCCAACGTCCTGACTTTC; CDR3aa: CASSSDGSSGANVLTF; len: 16; d_gene: NA; abundance: NA; j_gene: TRBJ2-6; v_gene: TRBV7-2
CDR3nt: TGTGCCACCAGCAGAGAGGGGGGACTAGCGGGCTATGAAGAGACCCAGTACTTC; CDR3aa: CATSREGGLAGYEETQYF; len: 18; d_gene: TRBD2; abundance: NA; j_gene: TRBJ2-5; v_gene: TRBV15
CDR3nt: TGTGCCAGCAGTTTATCGGAGGCCCTAAGCGAAAACATTCAGTACTTC; CDR3aa: CASSLSEALSENIQYF; len: 16; d_gene: NA; abundance: NA; j_gene: TRBJ2-4; v_gene: TRBV27